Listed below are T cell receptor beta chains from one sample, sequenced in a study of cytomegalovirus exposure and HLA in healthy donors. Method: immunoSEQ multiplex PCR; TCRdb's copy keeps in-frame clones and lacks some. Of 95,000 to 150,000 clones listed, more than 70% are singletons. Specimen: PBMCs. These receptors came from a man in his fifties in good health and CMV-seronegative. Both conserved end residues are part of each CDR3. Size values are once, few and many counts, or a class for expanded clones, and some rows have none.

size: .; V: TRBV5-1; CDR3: CATSGGSDTGELFF
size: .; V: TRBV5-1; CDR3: CASSFGDTHNEQFF
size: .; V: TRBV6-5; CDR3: CASSYSATGELFF
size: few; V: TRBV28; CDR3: CASTRRGQGAGGYTF
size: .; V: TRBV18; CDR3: CASSPGTGGTDTQYF
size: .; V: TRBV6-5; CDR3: CASSSDRGLYEQYF
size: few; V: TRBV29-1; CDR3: CSVEAGNADIQYF
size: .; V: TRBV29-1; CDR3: CSVSAGGLVGYNEQFF
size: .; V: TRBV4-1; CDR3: CASSPPMGGARYEQYF
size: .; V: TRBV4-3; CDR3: CASSQDRDSGGETQYF
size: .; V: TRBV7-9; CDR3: CASSTGASTDTQYF
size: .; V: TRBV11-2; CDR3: CASREGQWNTEAFF
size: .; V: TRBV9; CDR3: CASSVALDLGEETQYF
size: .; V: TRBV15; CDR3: CATSRDRYNSPLHF
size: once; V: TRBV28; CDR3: CASSPAGRHQPQHF
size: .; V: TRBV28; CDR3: CASRSHGGSSYEQYF
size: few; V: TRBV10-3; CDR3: CAISEPNQPQHF
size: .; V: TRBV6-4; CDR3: CASSERLSSYNEQFF
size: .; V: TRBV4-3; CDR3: CASSQGTGADAYGYTF
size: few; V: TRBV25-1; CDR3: CASSDWTQETQYF
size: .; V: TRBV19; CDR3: CASSNRGLGGEPQHF
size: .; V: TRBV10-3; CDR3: CAISERTLREDEQFF
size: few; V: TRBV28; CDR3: CASSLWKGEGSGEQYF
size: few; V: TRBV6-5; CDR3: CASSSRTGEDQPQHF
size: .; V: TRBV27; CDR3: CASSLADRVLQYF
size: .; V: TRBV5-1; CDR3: CASSGRDSYGYTF
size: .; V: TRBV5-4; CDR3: CASSFDSGGSEAFF
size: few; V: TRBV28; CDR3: CASRGGLGEKLFF
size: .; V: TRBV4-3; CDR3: CASSPTGDYYGYTF
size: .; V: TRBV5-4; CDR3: CASSASQYLNTEAFF
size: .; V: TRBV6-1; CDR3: CASSGQRANTQYF
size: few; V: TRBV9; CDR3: CASSGEGYEQYF
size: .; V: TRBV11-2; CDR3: CASSSPGQGAFF
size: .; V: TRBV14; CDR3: CASRVSGSSYEQYF
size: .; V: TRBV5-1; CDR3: CASSLETAGGYNEQFF
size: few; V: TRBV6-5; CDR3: CASRIDRSTDTQYF
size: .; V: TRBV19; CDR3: CASTKGQNNSPLHF
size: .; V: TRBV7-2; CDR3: CASSAPGQPMGYTF
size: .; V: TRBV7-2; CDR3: CASSLATSVYNEQFF
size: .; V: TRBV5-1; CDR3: CASSLVTGGGGSPLHF
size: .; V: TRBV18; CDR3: CASSPSQSNQPQHF
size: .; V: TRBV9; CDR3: CASSVEGTGNNEKLFF
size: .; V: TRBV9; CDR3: CASSARGGETQYF
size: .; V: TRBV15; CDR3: CATSARENTGELFF
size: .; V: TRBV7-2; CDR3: CASDLTEAGFHNEQFF
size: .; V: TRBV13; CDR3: CASSSELAGVGEQYF
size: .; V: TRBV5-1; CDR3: CASSLNPQGVGGYTF
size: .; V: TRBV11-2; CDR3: CASSFGSGVPSEQYF